The 16 T cell receptor beta chains listed next were all sequenced from one sample in a study of T cell responses to AZD1222 COVID-19 vaccine. Method: immunoSEQ multiplex PCR; TCRdb's copy keeps in-frame clones and lacks some. The table lists some 150,000 clones, approximately 93% of them singletons. This sample comprised peripheral blood, obtained on day 0 of AZD1222 vaccination. The receptors originated from an adult in good health.

The chain has TRBV12-5 and TRBJ2-5, with 9 nucleotides matching TRBD2. The germline CDR1 and CDR2 sequences are LGHNT and FRNRAP. CDR3 length: 14 residues. J gave up 5 bases and V 4 bases, and 5 bases lay outside the gene matches. As DNA, the CDR3 is TGTGCTAGTGGTTCGGGGACTAGCTTGGAGACCCAGTACTTC. Translating it yields CASGSGTSLETQYF.

The chain carries TRBV12-3 or TRBV12-4 and TRBJ1-1; D remains ambiguous. CDR3 length: 12 residues. Trimming cost V 3 bases and J 4 bases, with 6 bases left between them. The CDR3 reads CASSFWGTEAFF. The CDR3 DNA is TGTGCCAGCAGTTTTTGGGGCACTGAAGCTTTCTTT.

V gene TRBV7-6 combines with J gene TRBJ2-7; D could derive from TRBD1 or TRBD2 (5 bases each). V gave up 0 bases and J gave up 1 base, with 13 bases separating them. Germline lookup yields CDR1 SGHVS and CDR2 FNYEAQ. The CDR3 is 16 amino acids. The CDR3: CASSLAGGVLSYEQYF. DNA of the CDR3: TGTGCCAGCAGCTTAGCTGGGGGAGTTCTTTCCTACGAGCAGTACTTC.

The chain employs TRBV2 and TRBJ1-5; 7 bases are shared with TRBD1. The V gene end was trimmed by 3 bases and the J gene end by 7 bases; junction bases not matched to a gene: 9. This CDR3 has 15 residues. Germline assignment: CDR1 SNHLY and CDR2 FYNNEI. CDR3 DNA: TGTGCCAGCAGTGACAGGGGGGTTGAGGTACAGCCCCAGCATTTT. As protein: CASSDRGVEVQPQHF.

The rearrangement uses TRBV18 and TRBJ1-6; 8 nucleotides agree with TRBD1. Germline V CDR1 and CDR2: KGHSH, LQKENI. The junction had 5 bases not matched to a gene; V was cut back by 2 bases and J by 8 bases. This CDR3 has 15 amino acids. As DNA, the CDR3 is TGTGCCAGCTCACCAGGGTACAGGGGGGATTCACCCCTCCACTTT. Its translation is CASSPGYRGDSPLHF. Full variable domain (missing parts from reference TRBV18 and TRBJ1-6): NAGVMQNPRHLVRRRGQEARLRCSPMKGHSHVYWYRQLPEEGLKFMVYLQKENIIDESGMPKERFSAEFPKEGPSILRIQQVVRGDSAAYFCASSPGYRGDSPLHFGNGTRLTVT.

The chain employs TRBV28 and TRBJ2-1; D is unresolved. V was clipped by 1 base and J by 4 bases, with 8 bases between them. CDR1 and CDR2 from the germline V gene are MDHEN and SYDVKM. The CDR3 covers 14 residues. The CDR3 coding sequence is TGTGCCAGCAGTTTATCCGGAGCTTACAATGAGCAGTTCTTC. It translates to CASSLSGAYNEQFF.

The rearrangement links TRBV13 to TRBJ2-5; D not resolved. The CDR3 has 12 residues. CDR1 is PRHDT and CDR2 is FYEKMQ in the germline V gene (reference sequence). V lost 6 bases, J lost 4 bases, and 9 bases lay in between. The CDR3 DNA reads as TGTGCCAGCAGGGCCCCCGGAGAGACCCAGTACTTC. It translates to CASRAPGETQYF.

This clone has only one observation. The chain carries TRBV10-1 and TRBJ1-1; a possible D gene is TRBD1 (5 bases). Germline V gives CDR1 WNHNN, CDR2 SYGVQD (reference sequence). V was clipped by 4 bases and J by 4 bases, with 13 bases between them. CDR3 length: 14 amino acids. CDR3 sequence reads: CASSVSEGSTEAFF. CDR3 nucleotide sequence: TGCGCCAGCAGTGTGTCCGAGGGGAGCACTGAAGCTTTCTTT.

This sequence joins TRBV21-1 and TRBJ1-1; the listed D gene, TRBD1, was not tested against the DNA. TRBV21-1 has pseudogene status. The CDR3 loop spans 16 amino acids. The CDR3 bases are TGTGCCAGCAGCTCGCGGGACAGTTCCATGAACACTGAAGCTTTCTTT. It specifies CASSSRDSSMNTEAFF.

This chain connects TRBV3-1 (or the pseudogene TRBV3-2) to TRBJ2-5, with a weak D call TRBD1 (5 bases). Germline CDR1 reads LGHDT; CDR2 reads YNNKEL (reference sequence). The CDR3 runs 15 residues. Deletions cut 8 bases from V and 5 bases from J, with 21 bases between. The CDR3 DNA is TGTGCCAGCGCAAAAATGACAGCGCCGGTCGAGACCCAGTACTTC. Its protein is CASAKMTAPVETQYF.

Comment on this clone: The same CDR3 can be traced to other DNA sequences in this sample. The CDR3 loop reads CASRLQGNYGYTF. In DNA form, the CDR3 reads TGTGCCAGTAGGCTACAGGGGAACTATGGCTACACCTTC. The rearrangement uses TRBV19 and TRBJ1-2, with 7 bases identical to TRBD1. With 6 bases clipped from V and 2 bases from J, the junction kept 3 bases outside the gene matches. This CDR3 is 13 amino acids long. Germline V CDR1 and CDR2: LNHDA, SQIVND (reference sequence). The whole variable domain, filled in from reference TRBV19 and TRBJ1-2, reads DGGITQSPKYLFRKEGQNVTLSCEQNLNHDAMYWYRQDPGQGLRLIYYSQIVNDFQKGDIAEGYSVSREKKESFPLTVTSAQKNPTAFYLCASRLQGNYGYTFGSGTRLTVV.

J is TRBJ2-3 and V is TRBV6-5; D not resolved. This CDR3 is built from 12 residues. The V end was cut by 6 bases, the J end by 8 bases, with 12 bases between. Germline values: CDR1 MNHEY, CDR2 SVGAGI. The CDR3 spells CASRGSLGTQYF. The DNA of the CDR3 is TGTGCCAGCAGGGGTAGCTTGGGTACGCAGTATTTT.

This chain joins TRBV25-1 and TRBJ2-7; TRBD1 agrees at 7 bases. There are 16 residues in the CDR3. Germline values: CDR1 MGHDK, CDR2 SYGVNS. V was pared by 0 bases and J by 0 bases, with 5 bases of the junction left unmatched. The CDR3 bases are TGTGCCAGCAGTGAATATAGAAGGACAGGCTCCTACGAGCAGTACTTC. It translates to CASSEYRRTGSYEQYF.

The chain couples TRBV25-1 to TRBJ2-2; D gene unclear. The CDR3 extends over 14 amino acids. Per germline, CDR1 MGHDK and CDR2 SYGVNS. V dropped 2 bases and J dropped 7 bases, with 11 bases sitting between them. The CDR3 protein is CASSEEWRSGELFF. In nucleotides, the CDR3 is TGTGCCAGCAGTGAAGAATGGCGGAGCGGGGAGCTGTTTTTT.

The chain joins TRBV6-5 to TRBJ1-2, with TRBD1 identical over 7 bases. The CDR3 sequence is 14 residues long. The germline V gene has CDR1 MNHEY and CDR2 SVGAGI. J gave up 2 bases and V 6 bases, and 6 bases lay outside the gene matches. This CDR3 reads CASSRQGTNYGYTF. The CDR3 DNA reads TGTGCCAGCAGCCGACAGGGTACCAACTATGGCTACACCTTC.

J is TRBJ1-6 and V is TRBV7-9; possible D gene TRBD1, 6 bases. CDR3 length: 14 residues. V lost 5 bases and J lost 11, with 16 bases in between. Looked up from germline, CDR1 is SEHNR and CDR2 is FQNEAQ (reference sequence). The CDR3 here is CASSQQGRDTPLHF. CDR3 nucleotide sequence: TGTGCCAGCAGCCAACAGGGAAGAGATACACCCCTCCACTTT.